A selection of T cell receptor beta chains follows, all from one sample in a study of blood T cell repertoires in COVID-19. Sequencing used immunoSEQ multiplex PCR; TCRdb keeps in-frame clones, though not all of them. The table shows 75,000 or so clones, with roughly 88% occurring only once. The sequenced sample consisted of peripheral blood. The receptor set was obtained from a man aged 45-65 years with acute or convalescent COVID-19. CDR3s include the opening cysteine and the closing phenylalanine or tryptophan. Each record gives: J gene, D gene, V gene, clone size, CDR3 DNA, CDR3 protein. D genes are given only for firm matches. Some rows mark clone size as missing; the rest say once, few, many or name a class of expanded clone.

j_call: TRBJ2-5; d_call: NA; v_call: TRBV29-1; clone_size: NA; cdr3_nt: TGCAGCGTTGGCCCGAGGGAGACCCAGTACTTC; cdr3_aa: CSVGPRETQYF
j_call: TRBJ1-5; d_call: NA; v_call: TRBV6-5; clone_size: NA; cdr3_nt: TGTGCCAGCAGTTACTCGTCATTAAGCCAGCCCCAGCATTTT; cdr3_aa: CASSYSSLSQPQHF
j_call: TRBJ2-1; d_call: TRBD1; v_call: TRBV24-1; clone_size: NA; cdr3_nt: TGTGCCACCAGTGATTACCAAACAGGGGAATCCCAGTTCTTC; cdr3_aa: CATSDYQTGESQFF
j_call: TRBJ1-2; d_call: NA; v_call: TRBV7-2; clone_size: few; cdr3_nt: TGTGCCAGCAGCTTTGCGGGGGCCTATGGCTACACCTTC; cdr3_aa: CASSFAGAYGYTF
j_call: TRBJ2-3; d_call: NA; v_call: TRBV3-1/TRBV3-2; clone_size: NA; cdr3_nt: TGTGCCAGCAGCCCCCCCTTGGGGGCGCAAGATACGCAGTATTTT; cdr3_aa: CASSPPLGAQDTQYF
j_call: TRBJ2-2; d_call: TRBD2; v_call: TRBV7-2; clone_size: NA; cdr3_nt: TGTGCCAGCAGCTTAAGCGGGGGGCTTCAGGGGGAGCTGTTTTTT; cdr3_aa: CASSLSGGLQGELFF
j_call: TRBJ2-7; d_call: TRBD1; v_call: TRBV12-3/TRBV12-4; clone_size: once; cdr3_nt: TGTGCCGTAAGACAGGGGACCTACGAGCAGTACTTC; cdr3_aa: CAVRQGTYEQYF
j_call: TRBJ2-7; d_call: TRBD1; v_call: TRBV5-4; clone_size: NA; cdr3_nt: TGTGCCAGCAGGATACAGGCCGGGACAGCTTCCCGCGAGCAGTACTTC; cdr3_aa: CASRIQAGTASREQYF
j_call: TRBJ1-3; d_call: TRBD1; v_call: TRBV6-1; clone_size: NA; cdr3_nt: TGTGCCAGCAGTGAAGCGTGGGGGGACAGGATCTCTGGAAACACCATATATTTT; cdr3_aa: CASSEAWGDRISGNTIYF
j_call: TRBJ1-3; d_call: NA; v_call: TRBV10-1; clone_size: many; cdr3_nt: TGCGCCAGCAGTGGGCAGGACTCTGGAAACACCATATATTTT; cdr3_aa: CASSGQDSGNTIYF
j_call: TRBJ1-3; d_call: NA; v_call: TRBV6-1; clone_size: NA; cdr3_nt: TGTGCCAGCAGTGAAGCGCGAGGGGGTTTAAACACCATATATTTT; cdr3_aa: CASSEARGGLNTIYF
j_call: TRBJ1-4; d_call: NA; v_call: TRBV30; clone_size: NA; cdr3_nt: TGTGCCGGATACCGGGGGTCGACTAATGAAAAACTGTTTTTT; cdr3_aa: CAGYRGSTNEKLFF
j_call: TRBJ1-2; d_call: TRBD1; v_call: TRBV6-5; clone_size: NA; cdr3_nt: TGTGCCAGCTCGACGAAGGGGGCGACTCGGGGCTACACCTTC; cdr3_aa: CASSTKGATRGYTF
j_call: TRBJ1-5; d_call: TRBD1; v_call: TRBV19; clone_size: NA; cdr3_nt: TGTGCCAGTAGCGGGACAGCCATAAATCAGCCCCAGCATTTT; cdr3_aa: CASSGTAINQPQHF
j_call: TRBJ2-3; d_call: NA; v_call: TRBV19; clone_size: NA; cdr3_nt: TGTGCCAGTAGTATCGGCGAGACTCTGAATACGCAGTATTTT; cdr3_aa: CASSIGETLNTQYF
j_call: TRBJ1-1; d_call: NA; v_call: TRBV12-3/TRBV12-4; clone_size: NA; cdr3_nt: TGTGCCAACCGCGGATTGAACACTGAAGCTTTCTTT; cdr3_aa: CANRGLNTEAFF
j_call: TRBJ1-3; d_call: NA; v_call: TRBV6-5; clone_size: NA; cdr3_nt: TGTGCCAGCGGGCAGAGCTCTGGAAACACCATATATTTT; cdr3_aa: CASGQSSGNTIYF
j_call: TRBJ2-5; d_call: NA; v_call: TRBV5-1; clone_size: NA; cdr3_nt: TGCGCCAGCAGCTTGGGACTACAAGGAGAGACCCAGTACTTC; cdr3_aa: CASSLGLQGETQYF
j_call: TRBJ2-5; d_call: TRBD2; v_call: TRBV12-3/TRBV12-4; clone_size: NA; cdr3_nt: TGTGCCAGCAGTCCGGGGGGGGCCCAGTACTTC; cdr3_aa: CASSPGGAQYF
j_call: TRBJ1-4; d_call: NA; v_call: TRBV6-5; clone_size: NA; cdr3_nt: TGTGCCAGCAGTTACTCGGGGGGAACTAATGAAAAACTGTTTTTT; cdr3_aa: CASSYSGGTNEKLFF
j_call: TRBJ2-3; d_call: TRBD2; v_call: TRBV25-1; clone_size: NA; cdr3_nt: TGTGCCAGCAGAACAGCGGGGGGACCAGATACGCAGTATTTT; cdr3_aa: CASRTAGGPDTQYF
j_call: TRBJ2-1; d_call: NA; v_call: TRBV14; clone_size: NA; cdr3_nt: TGTGCCAGCAGCCAGAGCTCTAGCTCCTACAATGAGCAGTTCTTC; cdr3_aa: CASSQSSSSYNEQFF
j_call: TRBJ2-5; d_call: TRBD1; v_call: TRBV7-6; clone_size: NA; cdr3_nt: TGTGCCAGCAGCTTAGCCCGGACAGGGAACCAAGAGACCCAGTACTTC; cdr3_aa: CASSLARTGNQETQYF
j_call: TRBJ2-4; d_call: TRBD2; v_call: TRBV2; clone_size: once; cdr3_nt: TGTGCCAGCAGTGAAGTCCTTGGGCGAGCGGGGGGCGGAAACATTCAGTACTTC; cdr3_aa: CASSEVLGRAGGGNIQYF
j_call: TRBJ2-7; d_call: TRBD1; v_call: TRBV7-9; clone_size: few; cdr3_nt: TGTGCCAGCAGCCGCCGACAGGGACAGTACTTC; cdr3_aa: CASSRRQGQYF
j_call: TRBJ2-7; d_call: TRBD1; v_call: TRBV2; clone_size: NA; cdr3_nt: TGTGCAGGAACTTCAGGACAGGGGGCCCACGAGCAGTACTTC; cdr3_aa: CAGTSGQGAHEQYF
j_call: TRBJ2-2; d_call: NA; v_call: TRBV6-4; clone_size: NA; cdr3_nt: TGTGCCAGCAGTACCCACACGTACACCGGGGAGCTGTTTTTT; cdr3_aa: CASSTHTYTGELFF
j_call: TRBJ2-7; d_call: NA; v_call: TRBV21-1; clone_size: NA; cdr3_nt: TGTGCCAGCAGCAAACGAGGAGGGAACTACGAGCAGTACTTC; cdr3_aa: CASSKRGGNYEQYF
j_call: TRBJ2-3; d_call: NA; v_call: TRBV2; clone_size: NA; cdr3_nt: TGTGCCAGCAGAAGACAGGAAAGCACAGATACGCAGTATTTT; cdr3_aa: CASRRQESTDTQYF
j_call: TRBJ1-3; d_call: NA; v_call: TRBV5-1; clone_size: once; cdr3_nt: TGCGCCAGCGCACCGGACAGCCGAAACACCATATATTTT; cdr3_aa: CASAPDSRNTIYF
j_call: TRBJ2-1; d_call: TRBD1; v_call: TRBV6-5; clone_size: once; cdr3_nt: TGTGCCAGCAGGAGGGACAGGCAAACCTACAATGAGCAGTTCTTC; cdr3_aa: CASRRDRQTYNEQFF
j_call: TRBJ1-3; d_call: NA; v_call: TRBV5-1; clone_size: NA; cdr3_nt: TGCGCCAGCAGTCGGGAATCTTCTGGAAACACCATATATTTT; cdr3_aa: CASSRESSGNTIYF
j_call: TRBJ1-1; d_call: NA; v_call: TRBV5-6; clone_size: NA; cdr3_nt: TGTGCCAGCAGCTTGGCCATCAGGGACACTGAAGCTTTCTTT; cdr3_aa: CASSLAIRDTEAFF
j_call: TRBJ2-6; d_call: NA; v_call: TRBV5-1; clone_size: NA; cdr3_nt: TGCGCCAGCGAGGCAGGGGCGAGGTCTGGGGCCAACGTCCTGACTTTC; cdr3_aa: CASEAGARSGANVLTF
j_call: TRBJ2-7; d_call: TRBD1; v_call: TRBV29-1; clone_size: NA; cdr3_nt: TGCAGCGTTGAGGGACAGGTCCCCTACGAGCAGTACTTC; cdr3_aa: CSVEGQVPYEQYF
j_call: TRBJ1-1; d_call: TRBD1; v_call: TRBV29-1; clone_size: NA; cdr3_nt: TGCAGCGTGGGACAGGGGGTGAACACTGAAGCTTTCTTT; cdr3_aa: CSVGQGVNTEAFF
j_call: TRBJ1-1; d_call: NA; v_call: TRBV3-1/TRBV3-2; clone_size: NA; cdr3_nt: TGTGCCAGCAGCCAAGGCAAGTTAAGAGAGGCTGAAGCTTTCTTT; cdr3_aa: CASSQGKLREAEAFF
j_call: TRBJ1-5; d_call: NA; v_call: TRBV7-2; clone_size: NA; cdr3_nt: TGTGCCAGCAGCTTAATTGGCCAGAATAGCAATCAGCCCCAGCATTTT; cdr3_aa: CASSLIGQNSNQPQHF
j_call: TRBJ1-4; d_call: TRBD1; v_call: TRBV5-1; clone_size: NA; cdr3_nt: TGCGCCAGCAGTTTTTCGACAGGGTCTAATGAAAAACTGTTTTTT; cdr3_aa: CASSFSTGSNEKLFF
j_call: TRBJ2-3; d_call: NA; v_call: TRBV5-6; clone_size: NA; cdr3_nt: TGTGCCAGCAGCTTGGCCCCAGCGGGCTGGGCAGATACGCAGTATTTT; cdr3_aa: CASSLAPAGWADTQYF
j_call: TRBJ1-1; d_call: NA; v_call: TRBV11-2; clone_size: NA; cdr3_nt: TGTGCCAGCAGCTTATACAGCAATGTTTGGGTTACTGAAGCTTTCTTT; cdr3_aa: CASSLYSNVWVTEAFF
j_call: TRBJ2-1; d_call: TRBD2; v_call: TRBV29-1; clone_size: few; cdr3_nt: TGCAGCGTTGAAGGCGGGGGGGCCTTCTCCTACAATGAGCAGTTCTTC; cdr3_aa: CSVEGGGAFSYNEQFF
j_call: TRBJ1-6; d_call: TRBD1; v_call: TRBV6-5; clone_size: NA; cdr3_nt: TGTGCCAGCAGTTCATCGGATAGGGGGCGCGATTCACCCCTCCACTTT; cdr3_aa: CASSSSDRGRDSPLHF
j_call: TRBJ1-6; d_call: TRBD1; v_call: TRBV30; clone_size: once; cdr3_nt: TGTGCCTTAAGCCGGACAGGGAATTCACCCCTCCACTTT; cdr3_aa: CALSRTGNSPLHF
j_call: TRBJ2-1; d_call: TRBD2; v_call: TRBV10-3; clone_size: NA; cdr3_nt: TGTGCCATCAGTGATGGACTAGCGGGCAATGAGCAGTTCTTC; cdr3_aa: CAISDGLAGNEQFF
j_call: TRBJ2-3; d_call: TRBD1; v_call: TRBV5-1; clone_size: NA; cdr3_nt: TGCGCCAGCAGCCCGGGACAGGGAGGCACAGATACGCAGTATTTT; cdr3_aa: CASSPGQGGTDTQYF
j_call: TRBJ1-2; d_call: TRBD1; v_call: TRBV18; clone_size: NA; cdr3_nt: TGTGCCAGCACCGCGGGGATCGACAGGGTTTTGGGTGGCTACACCTTC; cdr3_aa: CASTAGIDRVLGGYTF
j_call: TRBJ2-2; d_call: NA; v_call: TRBV18; clone_size: NA; cdr3_nt: TGTGCCAGCTCACCGGCTTGGGGGGACCTTAACACCGGGGAGCTGTTTTTT; cdr3_aa: CASSPAWGDLNTGELFF
j_call: TRBJ2-3; d_call: TRBD2; v_call: TRBV9; clone_size: NA; cdr3_nt: TGTGCCAGCAGCGTAGGGCGGGGGGGCCGTGGCACAGATACGCAGTATTTT; cdr3_aa: CASSVGRGGRGTDTQYF
j_call: TRBJ1-4; d_call: NA; v_call: TRBV7-6; clone_size: NA; cdr3_nt: TGTGCCAGCAGCTTAGGGGGACTGCTAGAAAATGAAAAACTGTTTTTT; cdr3_aa: CASSLGGLLENEKLFF
j_call: TRBJ2-3; d_call: TRBD1; v_call: TRBV4-1; clone_size: NA; cdr3_nt: TGCGCCAGCAGCCATTCCGGGACAGCAAACACAGATACGCAGTATTTT; cdr3_aa: CASSHSGTANTDTQYF
j_call: TRBJ2-1; d_call: NA; v_call: TRBV5-4; clone_size: NA; cdr3_nt: TGTGCCAGCAGCTTGTTACCTATCTCCAACAATGAGCAGTTCTTC; cdr3_aa: CASSLLPISNNEQFF
j_call: TRBJ1-2; d_call: NA; v_call: TRBV6-5; clone_size: NA; cdr3_nt: TGTGCCACCAGGGGAGGGAGTGACTATGGCTACACCTTC; cdr3_aa: CATRGGSDYGYTF
j_call: TRBJ1-1; d_call: NA; v_call: TRBV27; clone_size: NA; cdr3_nt: TGTGCCAGCAGCCAAGGATTTGGGGGCTCCCGAGAAGCTTTCTTT; cdr3_aa: CASSQGFGGSREAFF
j_call: TRBJ2-5; d_call: TRBD1; v_call: TRBV2; clone_size: NA; cdr3_nt: TGTGCCAGCATCCAGGACGGGACAGGGGGCCAAGAGACCCAGTACTTC; cdr3_aa: CASIQDGTGGQETQYF
j_call: TRBJ1-2; d_call: TRBD1; v_call: TRBV5-1; clone_size: NA; cdr3_nt: TGCGCCAGCAGCTCACAGGGGGATGGTGGCTACACCTTC; cdr3_aa: CASSSQGDGGYTF
j_call: TRBJ2-7; d_call: TRBD1; v_call: TRBV18; clone_size: NA; cdr3_nt: TGTGCCAGCTCACCAGGGACAGGGGATCTCTACGAGCAGTACTTC; cdr3_aa: CASSPGTGDLYEQYF
j_call: TRBJ1-6; d_call: NA; v_call: TRBV9; clone_size: NA; cdr3_nt: TGTGCCAGCAGCGTAAGGGGGACCTATAATTCACCCCTCCACTTT; cdr3_aa: CASSVRGTYNSPLHF
j_call: TRBJ2-7; d_call: TRBD1; v_call: TRBV3-1/TRBV3-2; clone_size: NA; cdr3_nt: TGTGCCAGCAGCCAGCCGAACAGGGGGCGAGACGAGCAGTACTTC; cdr3_aa: CASSQPNRGRDEQYF